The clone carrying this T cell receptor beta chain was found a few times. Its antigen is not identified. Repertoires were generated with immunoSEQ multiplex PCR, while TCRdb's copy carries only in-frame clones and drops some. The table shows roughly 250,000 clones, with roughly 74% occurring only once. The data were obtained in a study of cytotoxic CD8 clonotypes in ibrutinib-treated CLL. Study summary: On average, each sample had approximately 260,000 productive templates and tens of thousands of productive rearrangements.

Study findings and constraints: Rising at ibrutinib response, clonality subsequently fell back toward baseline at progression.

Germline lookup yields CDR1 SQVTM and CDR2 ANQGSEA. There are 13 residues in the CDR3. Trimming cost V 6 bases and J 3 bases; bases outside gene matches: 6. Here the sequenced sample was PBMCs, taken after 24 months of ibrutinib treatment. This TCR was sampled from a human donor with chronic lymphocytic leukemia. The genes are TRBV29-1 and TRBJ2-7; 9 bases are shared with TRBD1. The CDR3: CSVSQGANYEQYF. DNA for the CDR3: TGCAGCGTCTCACAGGGGGCCAACTACGAGCAGTACTTC.